Below are 12 T cell receptor beta chains sequenced from a single sample in a study of blood T cell repertoires in COVID-19. Using immunoSEQ multiplex PCR, the repertoire was profiled, and TCRdb retains in-frame clones only, with some absent. Of tens of thousands of clones listed, roughly 85% are singletons. Sequencing input: peripheral blood. The receptors derive from a human donor in a cohort sampled during active COVID-19.

The chain has TRBV5-1 and TRBJ2-1; maybe TRBD2 (6 bases). V dropped 2 bases and J dropped 5 bases, with 14 bases sitting between them. This CDR3 has 15 residues. Germline loops: CDR1 SGHRS, CDR2 YFSETQ. Here the CDR3 reads CASSLPLTGDNEQFF. Written as DNA, the CDR3 is TGCGCCAGCAGCTTACCCCTAACGGGGGACAATGAGCAGTTCTTC.

V usage is TRBV7-2 and J usage is TRBJ1-1, with no clear D. Germline CDR1 is SGHTA and CDR2 is FQGNSA. The V gene lost 5 bases and the J gene lost 5 bases, with 15 bases spanning the gap. This CDR3 comprises 14 residues. CDR3 nucleotides: TGTGCCAGCAGCACCTACCAGGTCCAAACTGAAGCTTTCTTT. This gives the protein CASSTYQVQTEAFF.

The V and J genes are TRBV5-1 and TRBJ1-2, with unresolved D. Trimming removed 3 bases from V and 4 bases from J, with 19 bases in between. The CDR3 is made up of 16 amino acids. The germline gives CDR1 SGHRS, CDR2 YFSETQ. CDR3 sequence: CASSSAGGDLLYGYTF. CDR3 in DNA: TGCGCCAGCAGCTCCGCGGGTGGGGATCTTCTCTATGGCTACACCTTC.

The chain recombines TRBV19 with TRBJ2-1, with unresolved D. CDR3 length: 14 amino acids. V lost 3 bases and J lost 0, with 6 bases in between. From germline, CDR1 is LNHDA and CDR2 SQIVND (reference sequence). CDR3 nucleotides: TGTGCCAGTAGTATTTCTAGCTCCTACAATGAGCAGTTCTTC. As protein: CASSISSSYNEQFF. Looking up the rest from reference TRBV19 and TRBJ2-1 gives the full variable domain: DGGITQSPKYLFRKEGQNVTLSCEQNLNHDAMYWYRQDPGQGLRLIYYSQIVNDFQKGDIAEGYSVSREKKESFPLTVTSAQKNPTAFYLCASSISSSYNEQFFGPGTRLTVL.

The chain has TRBV29-1 and TRBJ1-1; D is perhaps TRBD1 (6 bases). CDR1 is SQVTM and CDR2 is ANQGSEA in the germline V gene. V lost 8 bases and J lost 3, with 22 bases in between. This CDR3 contains 15 residues. CDR3 bases: TGCAGCATCCGTAGGGACAACAGATGGGACACTGAAGCTTTCTTT. It specifies CSIRRDNRWDTEAFF.

This clone came up a few times. This chain links TRBV7-9 with TRBJ1-6; D is uncertain. V lost 5 bases and J lost 9, with 14 bases in between. The CDR3 contains 14 residues. Germline-derived CDR1 and CDR2 are SEHNR and FQNEAQ (reference sequence). The CDR3 spells CASSLEPSGSPLHF. CDR3 nucleotide sequence: TGTGCCAGCAGCCTGGAGCCTTCCGGTTCACCCCTCCACTTT.

The CDR3 region is CASSTHLTYEQYF. CDR3 in DNA: TGTGCCAGCAGCACCCATCTAACCTACGAGCAGTACTTC. The chain couples TRBV5-5 to TRBJ2-7; D unclear. This CDR3 has 13 residues. The V gene's germline CDR1 is SGHKS and CDR2 YYEKEE (reference sequence). Trimming removed 4 bases from V and 2 bases from J, with 10 bases in between.

This rearrangement joins TRBV7-2 to TRBJ1-1; 7 nucleotides agree with TRBD1. This CDR3 is built from 14 residues. V gave up 2 bases and J gave up 4 bases; unmatched junction bases: 4. CDR1 and CDR2 from the germline V gene are SGHTA and FQGNSA. The CDR3 DNA reads as TGTGCCAGCAGCTTAACGGGACAGAGCACTGAAGCTTTCTTT. Amino acid sequence: CASSLTGQSTEAFF.

This clone appeared a single time. The chain carries TRBV10-2 and TRBJ1-6; 7 positions match TRBD1. The junction had 9 bases not matched to a gene; V was cut back by 3 bases and J by 10 bases. This CDR3 is 15 amino acids long. Germline loops: CDR1 WSHSY, CDR2 SAAADI. The CDR3 DNA reads TGCGCCAGCAGTGAACGGGCAGGGGGGCCCTCACCCCTCCACTTT. Its protein product is CASSERAGGPSPLHF.

The V call is TRBV9, the J call TRBJ1-2, with a possible D match to TRBD1 (5 bases). The germline CDR1 and CDR2 sequences are SGDLS and YYNGEE. The CDR3 is 12 amino acids. V lost 3 bases, J lost 5 bases, and 8 bases lay in between. This chain's CDR3 is CASSAPGYGYTF. The CDR3 DNA follows: TGTGCCAGCAGCGCCCCAGGGTATGGCTACACCTTC.

The rearrangement links TRBV9 to TRBJ1-6, with D hard to call. Germline loops: CDR1 SGDLS, CDR2 YYNGEE. Between the trimmed V and J ends, which lost 7 bases and 0 bases, there was a span of 11 bases. CDR3 size: 15 residues. The CDR3 here is CASSEVSSYNSPLHF. The DNA of the CDR3 is TGTGCCAGCTCCGAGGTTAGCTCCTATAATTCACCCCTCCACTTT.

The chain recombines TRBV19 with TRBJ2-3; TRBD1 matches at 7 bases. Losses at the gene ends were 5 bases for V and 4 bases for J; bases not matched to a gene: 9. From germline, CDR1 is LNHDA and CDR2 SQIVND (reference sequence). CDR3 length equals 15 residues. This CDR3 reads CASSHKGAQSDTQYF. The CDR3 bases are TGTGCCAGTAGTCATAAGGGGGCTCAGTCAGATACGCAGTATTTT.